Given below is one TCR beta chain in context. This same CDR3 is encoded by further DNA sequences in the sample. Profiled with immunoSEQ multiplex PCR; TCRdb holds only in-frame clones, not every one. The sample includes 2 million to 3 million clones, 80% to 95% seen only once; the top ten take about 0.34%. The CDR3 sequence is 12 residues long. V dropped 4 bases and J dropped 5 bases, with 9 bases sitting between them. Germline V gene sequence: CDR1 SGHNT, CDR2 YYREEE (reference sequence). This sample is drawn from a study of shared clonotypes between healthy human individuals. Sequenced material: naive CD4+ T cells from PBMCs. Sample subset: CD45RA+ positively selected. The receptor comes from a man younger than 35 in good health. Some clones in this sample may be carry-over from other donors' samples. This sequence joins TRBV5-4 and TRBJ1-1; the D gene is possibly TRBD1 (6 bases). The CDR3 DNA reads TGTGCCAGCAGCAGAACAGGGACTGAAGCTTTCTTT. Protein sequence: CASSRTGTEAFF.